This TCR beta chain was sequenced during a study of cytotoxic CD8 clonotypes in ibrutinib-treated CLL (dated by TCRdb to 2020 to 2022). A note on the overall study: The cohort was composed of around twelve relapsed/refractory and approximately 16 treatment-naive patients; IGHV unmutated status was identified in 17 patients. Response samples were obtained after a median of roughly 13 months of treatment, with a range of about 6 to 36 months. Longitudinal samples were obtainable from about 30% of the roughly 90 participants in the trial. On average, each sample had hundreds of thousands of productive templates and tens of thousands of productive rearrangements. Cryopreserved peripheral blood mononuclear cells were obtained prior to treatment, at the time of response, and at either disease progression or sustained remission. Partial responses were observed in about 25 patients and complete responses in 2; after a median follow-up of roughly 72 months, remission was maintained in approximately 14 patients and progression was observed in some 12. Study-wide conclusions, independent of this receptor: Baseline clonality was found to be higher than that of age-matched healthy donors and was strongly correlated with circulating CD8+ T-cell counts. Public clonotypes were found to be uncommon and were observed to contract or remain stable during treatment; the increase in clonality was shown to reflect expansion of private clonotypes at ibrutinib response. Lymph node repertoires were not examined, and the timing of sampling was not matched between patients in sustained remission and those whose disease progressed. Clonality rose at ibrutinib response, remained stable during sustained remission, and dropped back toward baseline at progression.

A MiSeq instrument was used for deep resolution sequencing, which targeted depths ranging from 1 in 1 million up to 1 in 200,000 T cells, with coverage averaging 10x for each clonotype. TCR beta libraries were generated with the immunoSEQ hsTCRB Kit. As for the original processing: ImmunoSEQ Data Assistant and ImmunoSEQ Analyzer were used for data analysis, and V, D and J genes were assigned according to IMGT definitions. Clonality was computed as one minus normalized Shannon entropy of productive rearrangement frequencies, ranging from 0 to 1. Public clonotype analysis was restricted to overrepresented clonotypes comprising at least 0.05% of each patient's repertoire. About a dozen repertoires from age-matched healthy donors, obtained from immuneACCESS, served as clonality controls. As stored in TCRdb, this immuneACCESS dataset retains in-frame rearrangements with V and J assigned. A fraction of the clones does not appear; measured against another copy, unresolved V genes explain less than half of the discrepancy, and the remainder lacks a known reason. The DNA gave D and trimming, while V, J and clone size come from that table. Within this sample are tens of thousands of clones, with 85% to 90% of them counted one time only. Of the sample, around 5% is held by the ten largest clones.

The CDR3 sequence holds 15 residues, the cysteine and phenylalanine included. The kept DNA is CDR3 alone, 45 bases in frame from the first base. V is clipped by 6 bases and J by 2 bases, and the sequence between their germline boundaries is 17 bases long. CDR1 and CDR2, per the germline V gene, are SNHLY and FYNNEI. In the case of this clone: Its antigen remains unidentified. Per-nucleotide qualities are absent, and no much larger clonotype sits a single base away.

Roughly 2 micrograms of genomic DNA were extracted from cryopreserved PBMCs for TCR beta library preparation. Longitudinal blood samples from CLL patients on ibrutinib monotherapy underwent high-throughput TCR beta sequencing. Patients were enrolled in a phase 2 open-label single-center ibrutinib monotherapy trial. This sequence was found in a human donor with chronic lymphocytic leukemia. The chain is encoded by TRBV2 joined to TRBJ2-7; the D element could tentatively be TRBD1 or TRBD2, as 5 bases agree for each. The material sequenced was PBMCs, taken before ibrutinib treatment. CDR3 loop: CASRGARDVAYEQYF. Here is the DNA: TGTGCCAGCAGGGGAGCCCGGGACGTCGCCTACGAGCAGTACTTC.